This is a list of T cell receptor beta chains from one sample in a study of OX40 agonist ivuxolimab in advanced cancers. Clones were sequenced by immunoSEQ multiplex PCR, and TCRdb holds only the in-frame ones, with some missing. The sample has about 43,000 clones; around 85% are singletons. The starting material was CD4+ or CD8+ T cells sorted from blood, obtained in a trial of the OX40 agonist ivuxolimab. Every receptor here comes from an adult with an advanced solid tumor such as melanoma, head and neck, liver or kidney cancer. Both conserved end residues are part of each CDR3. Fields, in order: J gene, clone size, V gene, D gene, CDR3 DNA, CDR3 protein. D genes are given only for firm matches. Where a row states a size, it is once, few, many or the class of an expanded clone; other rows omit it.

>TRBJ2-7|once|TRBV5-4|NA
TGTGCCAGCAGCATGACGGGCCGGGACGAGCAGTACTTC
CASSMTGRDEQYF
>TRBJ1-2|NA|TRBV2|NA
TGTGCCAGCAGGAGGACTCTAGGGGATGGCTACACCTTC
CASRRTLGDGYTF
>TRBJ1-2|NA|TRBV10-2|NA
TGCGCCAGCAGTGGAAGGCAGGGAGATGGCTACACCTTC
CASSGRQGDGYTF
>TRBJ1-5|NA|TRBV30|NA
TGTGCCTGGGAAACTCCAGGTCAGCCCCAGCATTTT
CAWETPGQPQHF
>TRBJ2-1|NA|TRBV29-1|NA
TGCAGCGTTGATCCGGACACTGGTGTTGAGCAGTTCTTC
CSVDPDTGVEQFF
>TRBJ2-7|NA|TRBV6-5|TRBD1
TGTGCCAGCTCGCGGACAGGGAACTACGAGCAGTACTTC
CASSRTGNYEQYF
>TRBJ2-1|NA|TRBV4-1|TRBD1
TGCGCCAGCAGCGCAATAGGGACAGCGAATGAGCAGTTCTTC
CASSAIGTANEQFF
>TRBJ2-3|NA|TRBV2|TRBD2
TGTGCCAGCAGTGAACCTAGCGGGAGGTTGGTTACGCAGTATTTT
CASSEPSGRLVTQYF
>TRBJ1-5|NA|TRBV6-1|NA
TGTGCCAGCAGTGAAGTGGCCGGGGTAGTGGATCAGCCCCAGCATTTT
CASSEVAGVVDQPQHF
>TRBJ2-5|NA|TRBV18|TRBD2
TGTGCCAGCTCACCACCTAGCGGGGTAGTCCAAGAGACCCAGTACTTC
CASSPPSGVVQETQYF
>TRBJ2-2|NA|TRBV4-2|NA
TGTGCCAGCAGACACGGCGGGGCGGACGGGGAGCTGTTTTTT
CASRHGGADGELFF
>TRBJ2-5|NA|TRBV5-4|NA
TGTGCCAGCAGCTTGCGTTCAGGGGCGGGGGAGACCCAGTACTTC
CASSLRSGAGETQYF
>TRBJ2-2|NA|TRBV6-4|TRBD2
TGTGCCAGCAGTGAGGAGGGAGGGGACACCGGGGAGCTGTTTTTT
CASSEEGGDTGELFF
>TRBJ1-2|NA|TRBV5-6|TRBD1
TGTGCCAGCAGCTTGCTCCAGGGGGCCCAGAGCTATGGCTACACCTTC
CASSLLQGAQSYGYTF
>TRBJ1-2|NA|TRBV4-2|NA
TGTGCCAGCAGCCAAGACCATAACTCCAACAGCTATGGCTACACCTTC
CASSQDHNSNSYGYTF
>TRBJ1-6|NA|TRBV6-1|NA
TGTGCCAGCAGTGAGAGGGATCTTTCACCCCTCCACTTT
CASSERDLSPLHF
>TRBJ2-7|once|TRBV28|NA
TGTGCCAGTTTCACCAGACAGGCGGAATCCTACGAGCAGTACTTC
CASFTRQAESYEQYF
>TRBJ1-5|NA|TRBV4-1|TRBD1
TGCGCCAGCAGCCAGGGACAGGGGGCGCGAAGGGGCAGTCAGCCCCAGCATTTT
CASSQGQGARRGSQPQHF
>TRBJ2-7|few|TRBV19|NA
TGTGCCAGTAGGGACGACAGGTTATACGAGCAGTACTTC
CASRDDRLYEQYF
>TRBJ1-1|NA|TRBV6-1|NA
TGTGCCAGCAGTGCCACAGGGACCCACCTTCCTACGGTTTTCTTT
CASSATGTHLPTVFF
>TRBJ1-6|NA|TRBV18|NA
TGTGCCAGCTCACAGGGGGTAGAGTCACCCCTCCACTTT
CASSQGVESPLHF
>TRBJ2-1|NA|TRBV7-2|NA
TGTGCCAGCAGCGAATCTTACTCCTACAATGAGCAGTTCTTC
CASSESYSYNEQFF
>TRBJ2-7|few|TRBV6-1|NA
TGTGCCAGCTATCGGGCCTACGAGCAGTACTTC
CASYRAYEQYF
>TRBJ1-1|NA|TRBV6-5|NA
TGTGCCAGCAGTTACTCAAATATTGGGGGTGGCACTGAAGCTTTCTTT
CASSYSNIGGGTEAFF
>TRBJ2-3|NA|TRBV29-1|NA
TGCAGCGTTGAAAGGGGGGCGGTCGCAGATACGCAGTATTTT
CSVERGAVADTQYF
>TRBJ1-4|NA|TRBV6-6|NA
TGTGCCAGCAGTTACTCACAATTACAGGGATCCGAAAAACTGTTTTTT
CASSYSQLQGSEKLFF
>TRBJ1-4|NA|TRBV4-1|TRBD1
TGCGCCAGCCAGAGGCGGCCAGGGGGGGTTAATGAAAAACTGTTTTTT
CASQRRPGGVNEKLFF
>TRBJ1-2|NA|TRBV27|TRBD1
TGTGCCAGCACGGGACAGGGGGCGCAAGCCTATGGCTACACCTTC
CASTGQGAQAYGYTF
>TRBJ2-1|NA|TRBV28|TRBD2
TGTGCCAGCAGTTTGTCGACTAGCGGGGGGGCCAATGAGCAGTTCTTC
CASSLSTSGGANEQFF
>TRBJ1-6|NA|TRBV28|NA
TGTGCCAGCATTAATGCGGCGACAGGCTCCCGATCACCCCTCCACTTT
CASINAATGSRSPLHF
>TRBJ2-7|NA|TRBV11-2|NA
TGTGCCAGCAGCTTAGAGGTTGGGGTCTACTACGAGCAGTACTTC
CASSLEVGVYYEQYF
>TRBJ1-6|NA|TRBV27|NA
TGTGCCAGCAGTGGGACCGGGACCTTCAATAATTCACCCCTCCACTTT
CASSGTGTFNNSPLHF
>TRBJ2-7|NA|TRBV7-9|TRBD1
TGTGCCAGCAGCCATCCCGGGACAGAACGTTACGAGCAGTACTTC
CASSHPGTERYEQYF
>TRBJ1-5|NA|TRBV19|NA
TGTGCCAGTAGTCGTGGACAACTTCCCAATCAGCCCCAGCATTTT
CASSRGQLPNQPQHF
>TRBJ2-7|NA|TRBV5-1|NA
TGCGCCAGCAGCTTGTTGCGGGACACAGCCTACGAGCAGTACTTC
CASSLLRDTAYEQYF
>TRBJ2-7|NA|TRBV6-1|TRBD2
TGTGCCAGCAGTGAAGCGGGAGGGTCCTACGAGCAGTACTTC
CASSEAGGSYEQYF
>TRBJ2-1|NA|TRBV28|TRBD2
TGTGCCAGCAGCCCCTTCAGACTAGCGGACTACAATGAGCAGTTCTTC
CASSPFRLADYNEQFF
>TRBJ2-3|NA|TRBV10-2|TRBD1
TGCGCCAGCAGTTGGGACAGCCGCACAGATACGCAGTATTTT
CASSWDSRTDTQYF
>TRBJ1-1|NA|TRBV7-6|NA
TGTGCCAGCAGTTCGGCCGAGACGAGGACTGAAGCTTTCTTT
CASSSAETRTEAFF
>TRBJ2-3|few|TRBV4-2|NA
TGTGCCAGCAGCCTCCGACAGTCGGAAGATACGCAGTATTTT
CASSLRQSEDTQYF
>TRBJ2-1|once|TRBV18|TRBD2
TGTGCCAGCTCACCACCAGGACTAGCGGACGGAAACAATGAGCAGTTCTTC
CASSPPGLADGNNEQFF
>TRBJ1-6|NA|TRBV7-6|NA
TGTGCCAGCAGCCTAGGGGGGGGAGCTTCACCCCTCCACTTT
CASSLGGGASPLHF
>TRBJ1-4|NA|TRBV6-6|NA
TGTGCCAGCAAGTTTCAGGGAGGTGAAAAACTGTTTTTT
CASKFQGGEKLFF
>TRBJ1-1|NA|TRBV19|TRBD1
TGTGCCAGTAAAGCGGGAAGGGACAGGGGATACACTGAAGCTTTCTTT
CASKAGRDRGYTEAFF
>TRBJ1-4|NA|TRBV7-9|NA
TGTGCCAGCAGCTGGTCTCTGGCATCGGCTAATGAAAAACTGTTTTTT
CASSWSLASANEKLFF
>TRBJ2-2|NA|TRBV9|TRBD2
TGTGCCAGCAGCTTCAGACGACTAGCGGGGGAGAACACCGGGGAGCTGTTTTTT
CASSFRRLAGENTGELFF
>TRBJ1-1|few|TRBV7-9|NA
TGTGCCAGCAGCTTAGAGGGGGGGACTGAAGCTTTCTTT
CASSLEGGTEAFF
>TRBJ2-7|once|TRBV19|TRBD2
TGTGCCAGTAAGGGCGGGGGGGATTACGAGCAGTACTTC
CASKGGGDYEQYF
>TRBJ1-5|NA|TRBV19|NA
TGTGCCAGTAGGGGGACCGTGTATAGCAATCAGCCCCAGCATTTT
CASRGTVYSNQPQHF
>TRBJ1-2|medium-sized|TRBV5-1|NA
TGCGCCAGCAGCGACCCTGGGGCCACTAACTATGGCTACACCTTC
CASSDPGATNYGYTF